This paragraph reports one T cell receptor beta chain. The record originates from a study of T-cell reconstitution after alpha-beta-depleted transplantation in children. After removal of 7 bases from V and 7 bases from J, the junction contained 5 bases not matched to a gene. The CDR3 is made up of 14 amino acids. The TCRbeta library incorporated unique molecular identifiers. TCRdb fed the PCR reads into MiXCR, producing one record per CDR3 protein. This sample has 210,000 or so distinct CDR3 sequences, with roughly 9% found just once. V usage is TRBV12-3 or TRBV12-4 and J usage is TRBJ1-6; 9 positions match TRBD1. Specimen: PBMCs from the stem cell graft donor, collected from the stem cell graft. This sequence was found in a human donor who donated a stem cell graft to a child with acute lymphoblastic leukemia. This chain's CDR3 is CASTRDRANSPLHF. Here the CDR3 DNA reads TGTGCCAGCACCCGGGACAGGGCCAATTCACCCCTCCACTTT.